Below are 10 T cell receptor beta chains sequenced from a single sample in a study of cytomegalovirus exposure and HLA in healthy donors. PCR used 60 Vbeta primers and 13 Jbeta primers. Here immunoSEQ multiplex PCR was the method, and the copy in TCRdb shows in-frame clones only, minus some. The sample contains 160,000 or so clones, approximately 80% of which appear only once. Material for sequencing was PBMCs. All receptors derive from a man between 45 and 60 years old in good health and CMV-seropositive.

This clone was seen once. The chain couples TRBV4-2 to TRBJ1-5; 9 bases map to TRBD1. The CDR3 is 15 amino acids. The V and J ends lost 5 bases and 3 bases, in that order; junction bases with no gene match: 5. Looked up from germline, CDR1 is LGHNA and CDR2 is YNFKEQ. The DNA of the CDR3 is TGTGCCAGCAGCGGGACAGGGTCCACCAATCAGCCCCAGCATTTT. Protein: CASSGTGSTNQPQHF.

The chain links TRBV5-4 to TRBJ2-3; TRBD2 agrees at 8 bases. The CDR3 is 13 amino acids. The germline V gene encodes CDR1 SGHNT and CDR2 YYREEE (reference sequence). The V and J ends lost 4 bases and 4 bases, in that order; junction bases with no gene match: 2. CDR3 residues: CASSRTSSDTQYF. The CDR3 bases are TGTGCCAGCAGCCGGACTAGCTCAGATACGCAGTATTTT.

CDR3 sequence: CASSRTVTANSGNTIYF. The CDR3, as DNA: TGTGCCAGCAGCCGAACTGTGACAGCTAACTCTGGAAACACCATATATTTT. The chain uses TRBV7-2 and TRBJ1-3; possibly TRBD1 for D (5 bases). The CDR3 sequence is 17 residues long. Germline values: CDR1 SGHTA, CDR2 FQGNSA. V lost 5 bases and J lost 0, with 17 bases in between.

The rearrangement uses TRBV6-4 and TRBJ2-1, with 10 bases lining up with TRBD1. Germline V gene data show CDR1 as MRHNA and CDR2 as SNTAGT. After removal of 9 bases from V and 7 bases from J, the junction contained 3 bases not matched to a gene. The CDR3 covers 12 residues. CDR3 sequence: CARTDRGNEQFF. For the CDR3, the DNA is TGTGCCAGGACGGACAGGGGGAATGAGCAGTTCTTC.

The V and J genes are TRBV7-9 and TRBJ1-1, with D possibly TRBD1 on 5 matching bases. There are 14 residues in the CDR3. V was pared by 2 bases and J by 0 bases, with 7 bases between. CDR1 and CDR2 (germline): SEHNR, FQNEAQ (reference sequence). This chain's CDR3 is CASSLQTVNTEAFF. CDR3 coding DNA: TGTGCCAGCAGCTTACAGACAGTGAACACTGAAGCTTTCTTT.

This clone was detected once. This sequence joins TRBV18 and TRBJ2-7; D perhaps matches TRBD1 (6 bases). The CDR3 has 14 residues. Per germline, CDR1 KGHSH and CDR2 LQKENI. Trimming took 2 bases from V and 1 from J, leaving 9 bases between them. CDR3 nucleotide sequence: TGTGCCAGCTCACCATTCGGACAGTCCTACGAGCAGTACTTC. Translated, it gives CASSPFGQSYEQYF.

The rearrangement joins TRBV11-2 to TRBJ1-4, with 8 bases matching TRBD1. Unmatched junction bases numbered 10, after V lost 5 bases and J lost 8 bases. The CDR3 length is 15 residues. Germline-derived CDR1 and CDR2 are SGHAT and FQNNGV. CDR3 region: CASSEGQGIREKLFF. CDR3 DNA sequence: TGTGCCAGCAGCGAAGGACAGGGAATTAGAGAAAAACTGTTTTTT.

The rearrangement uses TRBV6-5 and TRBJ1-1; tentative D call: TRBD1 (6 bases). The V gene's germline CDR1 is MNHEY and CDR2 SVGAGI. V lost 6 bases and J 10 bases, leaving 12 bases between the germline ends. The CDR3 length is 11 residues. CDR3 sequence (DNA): TGTGCCAGCAGGACAGACAGGTCAGCTTTCTTT. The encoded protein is CASRTDRSAFF.

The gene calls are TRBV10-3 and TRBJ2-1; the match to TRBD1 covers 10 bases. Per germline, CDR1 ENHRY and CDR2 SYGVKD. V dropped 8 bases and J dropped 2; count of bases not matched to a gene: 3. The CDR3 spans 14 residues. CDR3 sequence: CAIDRGLPYNEQFF. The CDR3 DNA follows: TGTGCCATCGACAGGGGGCTTCCCTACAATGAGCAGTTCTTC.

The CDR3 DNA sequence: TGTGCCAGCAGTTTCAGTGCAGGGGTCTTAGCCGAGCAGTACTTC. Its protein is CASSFSAGVLAEQYF. The J gene is TRBJ2-5, the V gene TRBV27; possibly TRBD1 for D (6 bases). The J call is doubtful: the DNA matches TRBJ2-7 better. The CDR3 contains 15 residues. Germline loops: CDR1 MNHEY, CDR2 SMNVEV (reference sequence).